The 3 T cell receptor beta chains below were found in one sample sequenced in a study of T cell repertoires in cytomegalovirus infection. MiXCR, run by TCRdb on the reads, gives a single entry per CDR3 protein. The data show roughly 150,000 distinct CDR3 sequences, approximately 30% seen once. These receptors have no known antigen. The source material was CD8+ T cells from cultured PBMCs, sampled from culture after CMV antigen stimulation. The source of these receptors is a human donor in good health (CMV status not recorded). Some clones in this sample may be carry-over from other donors' samples.

In this sample, this clonotype turned up a few times. The chain is built from TRBV7-3 and TRBJ2-2; the D is unclear. V shed 4 bases and J shed 2 bases, with 5 bases lying between them. Germline V gene data show CDR1 as SGHTA and CDR2 as FQGTGA. The CDR3 contains 13 residues. The CDR3 DNA is TGTGCCAGCAGCTCCACAAACACCGGGGAGCTGTTTTTT. Amino acids: CASSSTNTGELFF.

The chain links TRBV7-9 to TRBJ1-1; D is perhaps TRBD1 (5 bases). Germline V CDR1 and CDR2: SEHNR, FQNEAQ (reference sequence). Trimming stripped 5 bases from V and 1 base from J, with 8 bases between. The CDR3 length is 13 residues. CDR3 sequence reads: CASSPQGNTEAFF. The CDR3 DNA sequence: TGTGCCAGCAGCCCTCAGGGGAACACTGAAGCTTTCTTT.

This sequence joins TRBV5-6 and TRBJ1-3, with a tentative D call TRBD1 (5 bases). CDR3 length: 16 residues. Germline V gene sequence: CDR1 SGHDT, CDR2 YYEEEE. V was clipped by 3 bases and J by 4 bases, with 17 bases between them. The CDR3 reads CASSSGYRFEGNTIYF. CDR3 DNA sequence: TGTGCCAGCAGCTCGGGTTACAGGTTCGAGGGAAACACCATATATTTT.